This T cell receptor (beta chain) was obtained from a study of T cells in Graves' hyperthyroidism and ophthalmopathy. Study-level findings and limits: Stable hyperthyroidism was separated from ophthalmopathy by a model based on 13 V-J features. Peripheral blood also featured most of the thyroid clonotypes expanded above 0.001.

As regards this clonotype: Its antigen remains unknown.

Regions amplified from RNA transcripts were the TCR beta CDR3 regions. The HTBI primer set drove a first-round RT-PCR of the TCR CDR3. MiXCR, run by TCRdb on the multiplex PCR reads, gives a single entry per CDR3 protein. The sample includes roughly 740,000 distinct CDR3 sequences, less than 20% of them seen just once. Among the patients, aged 18 to 65, hyperthyroidism was newly diagnosed and had lasted under 2 months. Based on clinical symptoms, serum thyroxine and TRAb, thyroid ultrasound and orbital computed tomography, diagnoses were reached. Germline lookup yields CDR1 SGHRS and CDR2 YFSETQ. V shed 0 bases, J shed 5 bases, and the junction held 9 bases outside the gene matches. This CDR3 spans 17 amino acids.

The sample was blood. This chain links TRBV5-1 with TRBJ2-1, with 9 bases fitting TRBD2. This TCR was recovered from a man between 18 and 29 years old with Graves' hyperthyroidism. CDR3 DNA: TGCGCCAGCAGCTTGGAACGGGGCGGGGGGGTAGACAATGAGCAGTTCTTC. Its translation is CASSLERGGGVDNEQFF.